Following are 15 T cell receptor beta chains from one sample sequenced in a study of shared clonotypes between healthy human individuals. Clones were sequenced by immunoSEQ multiplex PCR, and TCRdb holds only the in-frame ones, with some missing. Altogether hundreds of thousands of clones are present, about 90% being singletons, with the ten largest covering about a quarter. As defined, naive CD8 cells were CD45RO-negative and positively selected for CCR7, with terminally differentiated effector memory CD45RA+ cells excluded. The sequencing input was naive CD8+ T cells sorted from blood. These receptors all come from a man aged 25-40 years in good health.

The chain links TRBV27 to TRBJ2-7; D assignment may be TRBD1 or TRBD2 (5 bases each). Germline V gene data show CDR1 as MNHEY and CDR2 as SMNVEV (reference sequence). The CDR3 sequence is 15 residues long. V was clipped by 2 bases and J by 2 bases, with 13 bases between them. The CDR3 reads CASSLMGERPYEQYF. DNA for the CDR3: TGTGCCAGCAGTTTAATGGGGGAAAGGCCCTACGAGCAGTACTTC.

This chain uses TRBV5-4 with TRBJ1-4; the match to TRBD1 covers 7 bases. CDR3 length: 17 residues. Germline assignment: CDR1 SGHNT and CDR2 YYREEE (reference sequence). V lost 1 base, J lost 0 bases, and 6 bases stayed unmatched. The DNA of the CDR3 is TGTGCCAGCAGCTTGCGTCTTGGACAGGCAACTAATGAAAAACTGTTTTTT. This codes for CASSLRLGQATNEKLFF.

J is TRBJ2-1 and V is TRBV19; 8 bases are shared with TRBD1. Germline lookup yields CDR1 LNHDA and CDR2 SQIVND (reference sequence). V was clipped by 9 bases and J by 6 bases; unmatched bases: 4. This CDR3 region has 12 residues. As DNA, the CDR3 is TGTGCCAGCGTGACAGGGGCCAATGAGCAGTTCTTC. Amino acids: CASVTGANEQFF.

V gene TRBV27 combines with J gene TRBJ2-3; 13 positions agree with TRBD2. The CDR3 is 20 amino acids. Losses at the gene ends were 5 bases for V and 3 bases for J; bases not matched to a gene: 17. In germline, CDR1 is MNHEY, CDR2 SMNVEV (reference sequence). CDR3 sequence: CASSPRTLAGGLVRTDTQYF. The DNA of the CDR3 is TGTGCCAGCAGTCCCCGTACACTAGCGGGAGGGCTGGTTAGGACAGATACGCAGTATTTT.

This clone came up once. Here the CDR3 DNA reads TGTGCCAGCAGTGAAGTCGGGACAGGGGGGTACGAGCAGTACTTC. It yields the protein CASSEVGTGGYEQYF. This sequence joins TRBV6-1 and TRBJ2-7; TRBD1 agrees at 11 bases. The CDR3 has 15 residues. Germline lookup yields CDR1 MNHNS and CDR2 SASEGT. V trimming: 1 base; J trimming: 4 bases; junction bases outside the gene matches: 3.

The rearrangement joins TRBV9 to TRBJ2-5; D is undetermined. Trimming shortened V by 0 bases and J by 2 bases, and 8 bases separated the two germline ends. The CDR3 has 14 residues. Per the germline V gene, CDR1 is SGDLS and CDR2 is YYNGEE. The CDR3 DNA is TGTGCCAGCAGCGTAGAGGCGAGACAAGAGACCCAGTACTTC. This encodes CASSVEARQETQYF.

V and J are TRBV5-4 and TRBJ2-6; a weak D match, TRBD2 (5 bases). The CDR3 spans 14 residues. The V end lost 10 bases, the J end lost 3 bases, and 14 bases lay between the germline ends. The germline V gene has CDR1 SGHNT and CDR2 YYREEE (reference sequence). This CDR3 reads CAAGPGVGANVLTF. The CDR3 DNA sequence: TGTGCCGCGGGCCCTGGGGTTGGGGCCAACGTCCTGACTTTC.

The chain combines TRBV5-1 with TRBJ1-3, with D maybe TRBD1 (5 bases). This CDR3 comprises 16 residues. The ends were cut back, 1 base at V and 1 base at J, with 12 bases in the middle. The germline V gene has CDR1 SGHRS and CDR2 YFSETQ. In DNA form, the CDR3 reads TGCGCCAGCAGCTTGCGCGGGGGTGGATCTGGAAACACCATATATTTT. It codes for CASSLRGGGSGNTIYF.

The rearrangement joins TRBV7-6 to TRBJ2-1; TRBD1 agrees at 8 bases. CDR3 length: 15 amino acids. Germline V gene sequence: CDR1 SGHVS, CDR2 FNYEAQ. V shed 0 bases, J shed 9 bases, and the junction held 7 bases outside the gene matches. The CDR3 sequence: CASSLAPDRAAEQFF. CDR3 DNA sequence: TGTGCCAGCAGCTTAGCCCCGGACAGGGCGGCTGAGCAGTTCTTC.

This clone was seen once. Other DNA variants within this sample encode the same CDR3. V gene TRBV27 combines with J gene TRBJ2-3, with 9 bases identical to TRBD2. The CDR3 loop spans 15 amino acids. The trim removed 5 bases at V and 1 base at J, leaving 4 bases unmatched. Germline CDR1 is MNHEY and CDR2 is SMNVEV (reference sequence). The CDR3 DNA follows: TGTGCCAGCAGTCCCCGGACTAGCGGCACAGATACGCAGTATTTT. Translation gives CASSPRTSGTDTQYF.

Comments on this clone: This sample includes further DNA sequences coding for the same CDR3. V usage is TRBV4-2 and J usage is TRBJ2-7, with 10 bases that match TRBD2. V lost 4 bases and J lost 1; bases outside the gene matches: 1. This CDR3 is 14 amino acids long. Germline V lookup: CDR1 LGHNA, CDR2 YNFKEQ. This CDR3 is CASSPSGSSYEQYF. The CDR3 DNA is TGTGCCAGCAGCCCTAGCGGGAGTTCCTACGAGCAGTACTTC.

This chain's CDR3 is CASSLSPGVNIQYF. DNA for the CDR3: TGTGCCAGCAGTTTATCCCCAGGGGTGAACATTCAGTACTTC. J is TRBJ2-4 and V is TRBV27; possible D gene TRBD1, 6 bases. V was shortened by 0 bases and J by 7 bases, with 10 bases between the two germline ends. This CDR3 has 14 residues. Per germline, CDR1 MNHEY and CDR2 SMNVEV (reference sequence).

The gene calls are TRBV6-6 and TRBJ2-7, with no clear D. This CDR3 is 11 amino acids long. Germline V lookup: CDR1 MNHNY, CDR2 SVGAGI (reference sequence). V lost 5 bases and J lost 7, with 9 bases in between. CDR3 sequence reads: CASSGGNEQYF. The CDR3 DNA sequence: TGTGCCAGCAGTGGTGGTAATGAGCAGTACTTC.

The chain is built from TRBV7-2 and TRBJ2-7; perhaps TRBD2 as D (6 bases). Germline CDR1 SGHTA, CDR2 FQGNSA. There are 13 residues in the CDR3. The V end lost 8 bases, the J end lost 3 bases, and 14 bases lay between the germline ends. The CDR3 reads CASSTGVGYEQYF. CDR3 in DNA: TGTGCCAGCTCGACGGGAGTTGGCTACGAGCAGTACTTC.

The rearrangement uses TRBV2 and TRBJ2-1; D unresolved. Germline V CDR1 and CDR2: SNHLY, FYNNEI. There are 15 residues in the CDR3. Trimming took off 1 base at V and 7 bases at J, with 14 bases between the two ends. The CDR3 nucleotides are TGTGCCAGCAGTGAAGGGGCTAGATCTGAAAATGAGCAGTTCTTC. It translates to CASSEGARSENEQFF.